This T cell receptor (beta chain) was sequenced during a study of T cell responses to AZD1222 COVID-19 vaccine. Study results and limitations: CD4 TCRs associated with vaccination spanned spike, dominating at 160-218 and 743-854. Clonal diversity may have been underestimated in mostly white British donors. Among spike-specific TCRs, nearly half reportedly target unmutated variant regions.

The data were produced by immunoSEQ multiplex PCR, yet TCRdb's version contains in-frame clones alone and is incomplete. The sample shows about 82,000 clones, 90% of them seen only once. The CDR3 has 15 amino acids. CDR1 is SGDLS and CDR2 is YYNGEE in the germline V gene. V lost 3 bases, J lost 1 base, and 2 bases stayed unmatched. Comment on this clone: Its matching antigen is unknown.

The clonotype originates from an adult in good health. This sample comprised peripheral blood, obtained on day 0 of AZD1222 vaccination. The chain has TRBV9 and TRBJ1-5; 9 bases agree with TRBD1. The CDR3 spells CASSAGTGSNQPQHF. The CDR3 nucleotides read TGTGCCAGCAGCGCGGGGACAGGGAGCAATCAGCCCCAGCATTTT.